These 2 T cell receptor beta chains originate from one sample sequenced in a study of cytomegalovirus exposure and HLA in healthy donors. The PCR was carried out with 60 Vbeta primers and 13 Jbeta primers. The assay was immunoSEQ multiplex PCR, and TCRdb's table has in-frame clones only and misses some. The sample yields 99,000 or so clones, approximately 69% seen once. The specimen sequenced was PBMCs. The receptors come from a man aged 25 to 40 in good health and CMV-seronegative.

This chain links TRBV28 with TRBJ2-2; D is perhaps TRBD1 (6 bases). Germline V lookup: CDR1 MDHEN, CDR2 SYDVKM. CDR3 size: 12 residues. V was shortened by 8 bases and J by 4 bases, with 8 bases between the two germline ends. The CDR3 bases are TGTGCCAGCGGCAGGGGCACCGGGGAGCTGTTTTTT. Its protein product is CASGRGTGELFF. Supplemented by reference TRBV28 and TRBJ2-2, the full variable domain reads DVKVTQSSRYLVKRTGEKVFLECVQDMDHENMFWYRQDPGLGLRLIYFSYDVKMKEKGDIPEGYSVSREKKERFSLILESASTNQTSMYLCASGRGTGELFFGEGSRLTVL.

Details on this clone: A read error may produce the germline difference seen at one junction end. V is TRBV6-1 and J is TRBJ1-1; D unresolved. CDR1 is MNHNS, CDR2 SASEGT, per germline. The CDR3 contains 15 residues. In DNA, the CDR3 is TGTGCCAGCAGTGCCTACAGCTACCAGAACACTGAAGCTCTCTTT. Its protein is CASSAYSYQNTEALF.